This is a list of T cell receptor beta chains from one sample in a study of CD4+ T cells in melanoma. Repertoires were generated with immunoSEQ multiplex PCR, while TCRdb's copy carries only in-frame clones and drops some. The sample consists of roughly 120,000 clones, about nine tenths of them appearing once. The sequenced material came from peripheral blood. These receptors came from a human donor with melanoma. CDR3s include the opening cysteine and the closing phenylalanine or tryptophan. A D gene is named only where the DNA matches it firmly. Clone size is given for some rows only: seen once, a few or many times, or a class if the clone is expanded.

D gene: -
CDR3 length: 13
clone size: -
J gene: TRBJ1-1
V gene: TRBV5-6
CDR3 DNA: TGTGCCAGCAACCCGTGGTTGAACACTGAGGCTTTCTTT
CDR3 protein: CASNPWLNTEAFF

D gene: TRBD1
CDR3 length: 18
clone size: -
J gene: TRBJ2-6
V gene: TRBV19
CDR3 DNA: TGTGCCAGTAGTATACCTCGGGACAGGTCTCTCCTGGCCAACGTCCTGACTTTC
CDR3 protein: CASSIPRDRSLLANVLTF

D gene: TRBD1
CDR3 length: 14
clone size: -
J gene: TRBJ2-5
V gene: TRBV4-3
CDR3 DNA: TGCGCCAGCAGCCAAGTGATCGACAGGGGCCCCCTCGACTTC
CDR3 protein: CASSQVIDRGPLDF

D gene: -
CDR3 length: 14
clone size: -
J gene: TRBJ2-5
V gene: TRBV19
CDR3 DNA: TGTGCCAGTAGTAGTGTTGGAGGGGTAGAGACCCAGTACTTC
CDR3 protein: CASSSVGGVETQYF

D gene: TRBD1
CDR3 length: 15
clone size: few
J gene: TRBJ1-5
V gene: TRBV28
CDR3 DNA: TGTGCCAGCAGGGAGACAGGGTCGGGAAATCAGCCCCAGCATTTT
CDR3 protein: CASRETGSGNQPQHF

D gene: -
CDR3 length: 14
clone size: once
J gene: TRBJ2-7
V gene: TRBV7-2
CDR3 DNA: TGTGCCAGCAGCTTTCGGGCAGGGGACTACGAGCAGTACTTC
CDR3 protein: CASSFRAGDYEQYF

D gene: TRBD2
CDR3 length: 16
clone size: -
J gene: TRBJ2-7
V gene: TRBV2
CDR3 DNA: TGTGCCAGCAGCGTAGGACTAGCGGGAGGGCCAGACGAGCAGTACTTC
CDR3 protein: CASSVGLAGGPDEQYF

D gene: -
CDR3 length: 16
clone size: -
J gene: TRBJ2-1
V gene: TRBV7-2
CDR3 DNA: TGTGCCAGCAGCTTAAGTTCGGGGGAGTTCAATAATGAGCAGTTCTTC
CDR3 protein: CASSLSSGEFNNEQFF

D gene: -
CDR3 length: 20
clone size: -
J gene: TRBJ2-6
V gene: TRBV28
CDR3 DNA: TGTGCCAGCAGTTCAACCGCCGGGGGCAGACTATACTCTGGGGCCAACGTCCTGACTTTC
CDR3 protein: CASSSTAGGRLYSGANVLTF

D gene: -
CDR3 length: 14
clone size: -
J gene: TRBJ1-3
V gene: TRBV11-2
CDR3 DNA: TGTGCCAGCAGCCGACAGCTCTCTGGAAACACCATATATTTT
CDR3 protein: CASSRQLSGNTIYF

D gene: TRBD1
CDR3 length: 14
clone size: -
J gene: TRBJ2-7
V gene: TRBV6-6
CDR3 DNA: TGTGCCAGCAGTTACGGAAACAGGGGTGACGAGCAGTACTTC
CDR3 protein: CASSYGNRGDEQYF

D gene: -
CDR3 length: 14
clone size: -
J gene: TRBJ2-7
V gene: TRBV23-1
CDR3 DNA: TGCGCCAGCAGTCCGAGGACCCACCCTAACGAGCAGTACTTC
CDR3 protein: CASSPRTHPNEQYF

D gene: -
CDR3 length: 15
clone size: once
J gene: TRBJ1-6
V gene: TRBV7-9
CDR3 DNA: TGTGCCAGCAGCTTAGTGCTAGGGGTAGATTCACCCCTCCACTTT
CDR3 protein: CASSLVLGVDSPLHF

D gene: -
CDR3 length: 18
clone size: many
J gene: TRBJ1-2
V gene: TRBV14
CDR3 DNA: TGTGCCAGCAGCCAAGATCAGCGGGGACTGACCGAGGAGTATGGCTACACCTTC
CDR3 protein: CASSQDQRGLTEEYGYTF

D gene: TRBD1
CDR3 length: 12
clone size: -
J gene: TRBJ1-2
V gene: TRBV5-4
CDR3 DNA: TGTGCCAGCAGCTTGGACAGGGGTGGCTACACCTTC
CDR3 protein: CASSLDRGGYTF

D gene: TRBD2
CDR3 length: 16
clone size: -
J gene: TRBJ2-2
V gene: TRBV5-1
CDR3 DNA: TGCGCCAGCAGCCTGAGGACTAGCGGGAACACCGGGGAGCTGTTTTTT
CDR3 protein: CASSLRTSGNTGELFF

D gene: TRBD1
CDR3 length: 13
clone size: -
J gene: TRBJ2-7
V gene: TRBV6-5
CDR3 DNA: TGTGCCAGCAGCCGGGACAGGGGACGGGAGCAGTACTTC
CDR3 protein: CASSRDRGREQYF

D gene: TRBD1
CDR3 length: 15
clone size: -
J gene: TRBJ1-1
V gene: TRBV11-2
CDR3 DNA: TGTGCCAGCAGCTTACGGACAGGGAAGAACACTGAAGCTTTCTTT
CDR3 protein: CASSLRTGKNTEAFF

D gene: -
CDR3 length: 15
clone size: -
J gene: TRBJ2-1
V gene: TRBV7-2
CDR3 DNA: TGTGCCAGCAGCTTAGCGGTAGGGCCCTACAATGAGCAGTTCTTC
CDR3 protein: CASSLAVGPYNEQFF

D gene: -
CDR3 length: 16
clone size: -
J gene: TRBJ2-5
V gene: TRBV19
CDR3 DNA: TGTGCCAGTAGTATAACGGGCAGGGGGACTACGGAGACCCAGTACTTC
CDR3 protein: CASSITGRGTTETQYF

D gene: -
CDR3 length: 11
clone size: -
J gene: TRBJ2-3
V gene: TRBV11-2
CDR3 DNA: TGTGCCAGCAGCTCGACAGATACGCAGTATTTT
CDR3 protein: CASSSTDTQYF

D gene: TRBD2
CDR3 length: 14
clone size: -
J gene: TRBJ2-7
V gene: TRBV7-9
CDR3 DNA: TGTGCCAGCAGCTTATCTAGCGGGGTTGGCGAGCAGTACTTC
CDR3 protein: CASSLSSGVGEQYF

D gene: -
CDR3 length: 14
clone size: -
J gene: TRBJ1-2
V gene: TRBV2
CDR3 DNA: TGTGCCAGCAGGCCCGTCAGCGGCAACTATGGCTACACCTTC
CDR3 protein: CASRPVSGNYGYTF

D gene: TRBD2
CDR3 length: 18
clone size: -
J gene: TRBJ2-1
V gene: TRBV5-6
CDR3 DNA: TGTGCCAGCAGCTTGTCGGCTAGCGGGAGGAGGGCCTACAATGAGCAGTTCTTC
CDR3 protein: CASSLSASGRRAYNEQFF